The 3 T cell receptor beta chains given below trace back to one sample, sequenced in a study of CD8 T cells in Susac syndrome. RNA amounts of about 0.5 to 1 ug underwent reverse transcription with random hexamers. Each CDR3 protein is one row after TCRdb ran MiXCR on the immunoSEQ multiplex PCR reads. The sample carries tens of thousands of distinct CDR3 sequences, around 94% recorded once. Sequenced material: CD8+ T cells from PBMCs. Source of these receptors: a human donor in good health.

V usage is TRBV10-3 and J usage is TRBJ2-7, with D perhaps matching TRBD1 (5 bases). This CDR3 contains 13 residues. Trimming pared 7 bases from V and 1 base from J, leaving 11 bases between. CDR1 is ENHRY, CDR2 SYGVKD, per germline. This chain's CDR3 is CAITPDSSYEQYF. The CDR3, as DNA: TGTGCCATCACCCCCGACAGTTCCTACGAGCAGTACTTC.

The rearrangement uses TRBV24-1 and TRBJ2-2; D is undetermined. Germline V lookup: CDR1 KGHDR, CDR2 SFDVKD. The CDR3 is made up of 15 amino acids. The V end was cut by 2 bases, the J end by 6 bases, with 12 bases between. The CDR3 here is CATSDSGARSGELFF. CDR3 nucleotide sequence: TGTGCCACCAGTGATTCAGGCGCTCGGTCCGGGGAGCTGTTTTTT.

Here the CDR3 DNA reads TGTGCCAGCAGCCAAGATGCGGACAGGGGTTATGGCTACACCTTC. Its translation is CASSQDADRGYGYTF. This sequence joins TRBV14 and TRBJ1-2; 9 bases are a match to TRBD1. The junction had 4 bases not matched to a gene; V was cut back by 0 bases and J by 5 bases. CDR3 length equals 15 residues. Germline V gene sequence: CDR1 SGHDN, CDR2 FVKESK.